The rows below give T cell receptor beta chains drawn from one sample of a study of beta chain features in type 1 diabetes. Repertoires were generated with immunoSEQ multiplex PCR, while TCRdb's copy carries only in-frame clones and drops some. The table shows nearly 350,000 clones, with approximately 9.7% occurring only once. Source material: central memory CD4+ T cells from blood. These TCRs come from a man aged 25-40 years with type 1 diabetes. Both conserved end residues are part of each CDR3. D genes are given only for firm matches. Clone size is given for some rows only: seen once, a few or many times, or a class if the clone is expanded.

>TRBJ2-7|.|few|TRBV2
CASSHTTGILGQYF
TGTGCCAGCAGTCATACAACAGGGATCTTAGGGCAGTACTTC
>TRBJ1-3|.|few|TRBV4-3
CASSPQSGNTIYF
TGCGCCAGCAGCCCCCAGTCCGGAAACACCATATATTTT
>TRBJ2-3|.|few|TRBV13
CASSAGTQTLSTDTQYF
TGTGCCAGCAGTGCCGGGACTCAGACACTCAGCACAGATACGCAGTATTTT
>TRBJ1-6|.|.|TRBV7-9
CACQTVDNSPLHF
TGTGCCTGCCAGACAGTCGATAATTCACCCCTCCACTTT
>TRBJ2-2|TRBD2|few|TRBV5-4
CASSRDIAGGRYTGELFF
TGTGCCAGCAGCAGGGACATAGCGGGGGGCCGTTACACCGGGGAGCTGTTTTTT
>TRBJ1-2|.|few|TRBV5-1
CASSAGGGYTF
TGCGCCAGCAGCGCAGGAGGGGGCTACACCTTC
>TRBJ1-1|TRBD1|few|TRBV2
CASSVDRMNTEAFF
TGTGCCAGCAGTGTGGACAGGATGAACACTGAAGCTTTCTTT
>TRBJ1-6|.|few|TRBV6-1
CASMDKAPWVHF
TGTGCCAGCATGGATAAAGCACCTTGGGTCCACTTT
>TRBJ2-1|.|few|TRBV19
CASSVDPQGDEQFF
TGTGCCAGTAGTGTCGACCCCCAGGGAGATGAGCAGTTCTTC
>TRBJ1-1|.|.|TRBV7-8
CASSLAGRARMNTEAFF
TGTGCCAGCAGCTTAGCGGGCAGGGCCCGGATGAACACTGAAGCTTTCTTT
>TRBJ2-1|TRBD1|.|TRBV18
CASSLGQLSSYNEQFF
TGTGCCAGCTCCCTGGGACAGCTGAGCTCCTACAATGAGCAGTTCTTC
>TRBJ2-3|.|many|TRBV6-6
CASGRGQADTQYF
TGTGCCAGCGGGAGAGGGCAAGCAGATACGCAGTATTTT
>TRBJ2-7|.|few|TRBV27
CASSLPTGLQYF
TGTGCCAGCAGTCTACCGACAGGTTTACAGTACTTC
>TRBJ1-6|.|few|TRBV7-2
CASSSQGLKSPLHF
TGTGCCAGCAGCTCGCAGGGGCTTAAGTCACCCCTCCACTTT
>TRBJ2-4|TRBD2|many|TRBV7-9
CASSRSGAEEFQYF
TGTGCCAGCAGCCGGAGCGGGGCGGAGGAGTTCCAGTACTTC
>TRBJ2-2|TRBD1|.|TRBV4-3
CASRTGTGRYTGELFF
TGCGCCAGCAGAACAGGGACAGGGCGTTACACCGGGGAGCTGTTTTTT
>TRBJ1-5|TRBD1|.|TRBV27
CASSLTGNNQPQHF
TGTGCCAGCAGTCTGACAGGGAATAATCAGCCCCAGCATTTT
>TRBJ2-1|TRBD2|.|TRBV13
CASSLRLAGVDDEQFF
TGTGCCAGCAGCTTACGCCTAGCGGGGGTAGACGATGAGCAGTTCTTC
>TRBJ1-2|.|.|TRBV4-3
CASSHQGSYGYTF
TGCGCCAGCAGCCACCAGGGGAGCTATGGCTACACCTTC
>TRBJ1-3|TRBD1|.|TRBV4-3
CASSQDAGGSGNTIYF
TGCGCCAGCAGCCAAGATGCAGGGGGCTCTGGAAACACCATATATTTT
>TRBJ1-3|TRBD1|few|TRBV29-1
CSVEEGQAGNTIYF
TGCAGCGTTGAGGAGGGACAGGCTGGAAACACCATATATTTT
>TRBJ2-5|TRBD2|.|TRBV7-2
CASSLASGGGETQYF
TGTGCCAGCAGCTTAGCTAGCGGGGGCGGAGAGACCCAGTACTTC
>TRBJ1-1|TRBD1|.|TRBV28
CASSSPGQGIDLKAFF
TGTGCCAGCAGTTCCCCAGGACAGGGGATAGACCTAAAAGCTTTCTTT
>TRBJ2-1|.|few|TRBV4-3
CASSQARNNEQFF
TGCGCCAGCAGCCAAGCCCGGAACAATGAGCAGTTCTTC
>TRBJ2-2|.|.|TRBV6-6
CASSDSLNTGELFF
TGTGCCAGCAGTGACAGTTTGAACACCGGGGAGCTGTTTTTT
>TRBJ2-5|TRBD2|.|TRBV7-2
CASSLGGRQETQYF
TGTGCCAGCAGCTTGGGAGGGCGCCAAGAGACCCAGTACTTC
>TRBJ1-4|.|many|TRBV19
CASSIGDEKLFF
TGTGCCAGTAGTATCGGAGATGAAAAACTGTTTTTT
>TRBJ2-7|.|few|TRBV5-1
CASSLETGTYEQYF
TGCGCCAGCAGCTTGGAGACAGGGACTTACGAGCAGTACTTC
>TRBJ2-1|TRBD2|few|TRBV9
CASSETLGRSEQFF
TGTGCCAGCAGCGAGACCCTCGGGAGGAGTGAGCAGTTCTTC
>TRBJ1-4|TRBD1|.|TRBV28
CATGPGQLNEKLFF
TGTGCCACCGGACCGGGACAGCTAAATGAAAAACTGTTTTTT
>TRBJ2-3|.|many|TRBV7-2
CASSFSGTSKVGTQYF
TGTGCCAGCAGTTTCTCCGGGACATCCAAAGTCGGTACGCAGTATTTT
>TRBJ2-6|.|.|TRBV2
CASSLTGANVLTF
TGTGCCAGCAGTCTCACTGGGGCCAACGTCCTGACTTTC
>TRBJ2-2|.|few|TRBV4-2
CASSPSGGTNTGELFF
TGTGCCAGCAGCCCCTCCGGAGGAACGAACACCGGGGAGCTGTTTTTT
>TRBJ2-1|.|few|TRBV20-1
CSAWENEQFF
TGCAGTGCGTGGGAAAATGAGCAGTTCTTC
>TRBJ1-1|.|.|TRBV2
CASSSQGVNTEAFF
TGTGCCAGCAGTTCTCAGGGTGTTAACACTGAAGCTTTCTTT
>TRBJ2-3|.|.|TRBV2
CASYPTTETDTQYF
TGTGCCAGCTATCCGACGACGGAAACAGATACGCAGTATTTT
>TRBJ2-1|TRBD2|few|TRBV18
CASSPPGTSRPNEQFF
TGTGCCAGCTCACCACCTGGGACTAGTAGGCCCAATGAGCAGTTCTTC
>TRBJ2-2|TRBD1|.|TRBV5-6
CASSPGQGIPGELFF
TGTGCCAGCAGCCCTGGACAGGGCATCCCCGGGGAGCTGTTTTTT
>TRBJ2-4|.|few|TRBV9
CASSVDALKNIQYF
TGTGCCAGCAGCGTAGACGCACTCAAAAACATTCAGTACTTC
>TRBJ1-1|.|.|TRBV2
CASSEGGTDTEAFF
TGTGCCAGCAGTGAAGGGGGGACGGACACTGAAGCTTTCTTT
>TRBJ2-7|.|.|TRBV4-3
CASSQDLGYEQYF
TGCGCCAGCAGCCAAGACCTGGGCTACGAGCAGTACTTC
>TRBJ1-2|.|few|TRBV10-3
CAISDLYGYTF
TGTGCCATCAGTGACCTCTATGGCTACACCTTC
>TRBJ2-1|TRBD2|few|TRBV7-2
CASSDRSGGATYNEQFF
TGTGCCAGCAGCGACAGGAGCGGGGGGGCTACCTACAATGAGCAGTTCTTC
>TRBJ1-6|.|.|TRBV7-2
CASSPDSSSYNSPLHF
TGTGCCAGCAGTCCCGACAGTAGCTCCTATAATTCACCCCTCCACTTT
>TRBJ2-4|.|few|TRBV9
CASSVDPAKNIQYF
TGTGCCAGCAGCGTAGATCCGGCCAAAAACATTCAGTACTTC
>TRBJ1-2|TRBD1|.|TRBV10-1
CASSPGTGPGYGYTF
TGCGCCAGCAGCCCCGGGACAGGACCTGGGTATGGCTACACCTTC
>TRBJ2-5|TRBD2|few|TRBV5-6
CASSPLQSGGAETQYF
TGTGCCAGCAGCCCGCTTCAATCGGGGGGGGCCGAGACCCAGTACTTC
>TRBJ1-2|.|.|TRBV4-3
CASSRITGGDGYTF
TGCGCCAGCAGCCGAATAACGGGTGGTGATGGCTACACCTTC
>TRBJ1-4|TRBD1|.|TRBV5-1
CASRQGSNEKLFF
TGCGCCAGCCGACAGGGGTCTAATGAAAAACTGTTTTTT
>TRBJ1-3|TRBD1|many|TRBV7-6
CASSRQGDPGNTIYF
TGTGCCAGCAGCCGACAGGGGGACCCTGGAAACACCATATATTTT
>TRBJ2-3|.|.|TRBV7-2
CASSPSWGTDTQYF
TGTGCCAGCAGCCCGTCATGGGGCACAGATACGCAGTATTTT
>TRBJ2-3|.|.|TRBV6-1
CASSESIHTQYF
TGTGCCAGCAGTGAAAGTATCCATACGCAGTATTTT
>TRBJ2-3|TRBD2|many|TRBV2
CASSDERGTDTQYF
TGTGCCAGCAGTGACGAGCGGGGGACAGATACGCAGTATTTT
>TRBJ2-5|TRBD2|.|TRBV7-2
CASSFTSGQETQYF
TGTGCCAGCAGCTTCACTAGCGGCCAAGAGACCCAGTACTTC
>TRBJ2-2|.|.|TRBV6-5
CASRRTGTDTGELFF
TGTGCCAGCAGACGAACAGGGACGGACACCGGGGAGCTGTTTTTT
>TRBJ2-7|.|few|TRBV27
CASSSQDLVEQYF
TGTGCCAGCAGTAGTCAAGACCTGGTCGAGCAGTACTTC
>TRBJ2-7|.|few|TRBV7-2
CASSLGAGLGEQYF
TGTGCCAGCAGCTTAGGCGCAGGGCTAGGCGAGCAGTACTTC
>TRBJ2-3|.|.|TRBV2
CASTPESGDTQYF
TGTGCCAGTACCCCGGAATCTGGAGATACGCAGTATTTT
>TRBJ2-5|.|few|TRBV5-1
CASSKKDTGYQETQYF
TGCGCCAGCAGCAAGAAGGACACCGGGTACCAAGAGACCCAGTACTTC
>TRBJ2-2|TRBD2|.|TRBV29-1
CSAWTSGNTGELFF
TGCAGCGCCTGGACTAGCGGGAACACCGGGGAGCTGTTTTTT